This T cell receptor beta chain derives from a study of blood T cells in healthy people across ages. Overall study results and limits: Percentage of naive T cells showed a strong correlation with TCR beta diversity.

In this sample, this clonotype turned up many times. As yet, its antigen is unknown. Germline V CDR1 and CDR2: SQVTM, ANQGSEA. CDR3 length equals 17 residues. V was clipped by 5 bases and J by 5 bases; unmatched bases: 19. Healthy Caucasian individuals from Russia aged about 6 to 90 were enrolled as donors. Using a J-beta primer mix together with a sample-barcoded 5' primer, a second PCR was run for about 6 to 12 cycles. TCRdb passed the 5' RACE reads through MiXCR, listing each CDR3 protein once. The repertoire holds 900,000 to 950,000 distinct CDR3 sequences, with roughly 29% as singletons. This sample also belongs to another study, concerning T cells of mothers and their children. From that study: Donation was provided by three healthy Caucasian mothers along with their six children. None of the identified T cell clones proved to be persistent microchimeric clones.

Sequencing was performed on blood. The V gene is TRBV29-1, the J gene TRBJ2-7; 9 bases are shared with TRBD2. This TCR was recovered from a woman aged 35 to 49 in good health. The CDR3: CSVRGAGGNPTTDEQYF. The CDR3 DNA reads TGCAGCGTTCGGGGAGCGGGGGGCAATCCTACAACCGACGAGCAGTACTTC.